Shown below are 11 T cell receptor beta chains from a single sample sequenced in a study of PD-1 blockade in classical Hodgkin lymphoma. Every patient had relapsed following autologous stem cell transplantation, and cohorts differed in brentuximab vedotin exposure. Libraries were prepared by immunoSEQ multiplex PCR; TCRdb keeps only in-frame clonotypes and omits some of them. The sample records roughly 100,000 clones, 75% to 90% being singletons. Sample: peripheral blood mononuclear cells (PBMCs), taken before the second cycle of nivolumab. The receptor set was obtained from a human donor with classical Hodgkin lymphoma.

The chain carries TRBV15 and TRBJ2-2; D is unresolved. Germline V gene lookup returns CDR1 LNHNV and CDR2 YYDKDF (reference sequence). The CDR3 has 12 residues. Trimming shortened V by 5 bases and J by 9 bases, and 10 bases separated the two germline ends. Here the CDR3 DNA reads TGTGCCACCAGCGCTAATGTAAGGGAGCTGTTTTTT. Translated: CATSANVRELFF.

The chain recombines TRBV19 with TRBJ1-1; maybe TRBD1 (6 bases). CDR1 is LNHDA and CDR2 is SQIVND in the germline V gene (reference sequence). Trimming pared 8 bases from V and 1 base from J, leaving 8 bases between. CDR3 size: 12 residues. The DNA of the CDR3 is TGTGCCAGTGGACAGCGGAACACTGAAGCTTTCTTT. Protein: CASGQRNTEAFF. The full variable domain, in which reference TRBV19 and TRBJ1-1 provide the parts outside the CDR3, is DGGITQSPKYLFRKEGQNVTLSCEQNLNHDAMYWYRQDPGQGLRLIYYSQIVNDFQKGDIAEGYSVSREKKESFPLTVTSAQKNPTAFYLCASGQRNTEAFFGQGTRLTVV.

This chain connects TRBV30 to TRBJ1-2, with 9 bases that match TRBD1. Germline V gene data show CDR1 as GTSNPN and CDR2 as SVGIG (reference sequence). With V trimmed by 4 bases and J by 8 bases, 5 bases remained unmatched. This CDR3 has 12 residues. The CDR3: CAWNRDREGYTF. Here the CDR3 DNA reads TGTGCCTGGAACCGGGACAGGGAAGGCTACACCTTC.

This clone was picked up a small number of times. The chain has TRBV5-1 and TRBJ1-4; tentative D call: TRBD1 (6 bases). V lost 1 base to trimming and J lost 3 bases, with 10 bases between them. This CDR3 contains 15 residues. Per germline, CDR1 SGHRS and CDR2 YFSETQ. This CDR3 reads CASSLYGQPNEKLFF. CDR3 coding DNA: TGCGCCAGCAGCTTGTACGGACAGCCTAATGAAAAACTGTTTTTT.

The V and J genes are TRBV11-2 and TRBJ2-1; perhaps D is TRBD1 or TRBD2 (5 bases each). V was trimmed by 6 bases and J by 0 bases, leaving 18 bases between them. The CDR3 has 17 amino acids. The germline gives CDR1 SGHAT, CDR2 FQNNGV. CDR3 amino acids: CASSLLTGASSYNEQFF. The CDR3 nucleotides read TGTGCCAGCAGTTTACTCACCGGGGCGAGCTCCTACAATGAGCAGTTCTTC.

The rearrangement uses TRBV11-3 and TRBJ2-1; 8 bases align to TRBD2. CDR3 size: 16 residues. Losses at the gene ends were 1 base for V and 2 bases for J; bases not matched to a gene: 4. Germline V gene lookup returns CDR1 SGHNT and CDR2 YENEEA. The CDR3 loop reads CASSLAGGRAYNEQFF. DNA of the CDR3: TGTGCCAGCAGCTTAGCGGGGGGGAGGGCCTACAATGAGCAGTTCTTC.

This chain links TRBV7-6 with TRBJ1-3, with D uncertain. Germline V gene lookup returns CDR1 SGHVS and CDR2 FNYEAQ. V was cut by 1 base and J by 0 bases, with 7 bases left in between. The CDR3 extends over 15 amino acids. CDR3 bases: TGTGCCAGCAGCTTAGTTTGGGTCTCTGGAAACACCATATATTTT. Amino acid sequence: CASSLVWVSGNTIYF.

This clone was observed once. The CDR3, as DNA: TGTGCCAGCAGCTTGGAGGGGAACTATGGCTACACCTTC. This codes for CASSLEGNYGYTF. The chain links TRBV5-4 to TRBJ1-2, with D perhaps TRBD1 (5 bases). The germline CDR1 and CDR2 sequences are SGHNT and YYREEE (reference sequence). The CDR3 is 13 residues long. The V end was cut by 0 bases, the J end by 2 bases, with 5 bases between.

The V call is TRBV27, the J call TRBJ2-1; 8 bases fit TRBD2. This CDR3 is built from 14 residues. The V gene end was trimmed by 5 bases and the J gene end by 4 bases; junction bases not matched to a gene: 4. Germline V gene sequence: CDR1 MNHEY, CDR2 SMNVEV (reference sequence). The CDR3 loop is CASSAGGGYNEQFF. As DNA, the CDR3 is TGTGCCAGCAGTGCGGGCGGGGGGTACAATGAGCAGTTCTTC.

This clone was picked up one time. V gene TRBV7-3 combines with J gene TRBJ1-4, with TRBD1 as a possible D gene (5 bases). Germline-derived CDR1 and CDR2 are SGHTA and FQGTGA. CDR3 length equals 15 residues. V was clipped by 5 bases and J by 0 bases, with 10 bases between them. The CDR3 loop is CASSMGTSTNEKLFF. CDR3 in DNA: TGTGCCAGCAGCATGGGGACCTCAACTAATGAAAAACTGTTTTTT.

The J gene is TRBJ1-5, the V gene TRBV5-6; 7 positions match TRBD1. This CDR3 contains 17 residues. Germline V gene sequence: CDR1 SGHDT, CDR2 YYEEEE. Trimming took 4 bases from V and 0 from J; bases not matched to a gene: 10. The chain's CDR3 is CASSRGDSSYSNQPQHF. CDR3 in DNA: TGTGCCAGCAGCCGGGGGGACAGCTCTTATAGCAATCAGCCCCAGCATTTT.